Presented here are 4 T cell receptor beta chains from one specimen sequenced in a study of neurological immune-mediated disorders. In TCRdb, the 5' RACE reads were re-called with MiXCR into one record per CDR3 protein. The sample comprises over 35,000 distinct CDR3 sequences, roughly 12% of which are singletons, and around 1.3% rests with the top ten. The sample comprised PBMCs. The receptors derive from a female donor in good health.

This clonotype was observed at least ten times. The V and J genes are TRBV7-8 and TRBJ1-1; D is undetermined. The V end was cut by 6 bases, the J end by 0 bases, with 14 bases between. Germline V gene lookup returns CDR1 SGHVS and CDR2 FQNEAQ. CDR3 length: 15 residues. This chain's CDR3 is CASRPPGVMNTEAFF. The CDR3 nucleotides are TGTGCCAGCAGACCACCGGGCGTCATGAACACTGAAGCTTTCTTT.

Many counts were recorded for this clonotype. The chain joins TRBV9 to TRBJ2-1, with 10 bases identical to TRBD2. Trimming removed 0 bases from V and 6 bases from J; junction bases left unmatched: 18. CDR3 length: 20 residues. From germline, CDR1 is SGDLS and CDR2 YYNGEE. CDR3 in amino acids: CASSVATWTSGPRGSNEQFF. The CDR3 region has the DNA TGTGCCAGCAGCGTAGCTACCTGGACTAGCGGACCGCGTGGGAGCAATGAGCAGTTCTTC.

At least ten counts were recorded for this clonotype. CDR3 loop: CSASAPGLAKNEQFF. CDR3 sequence (DNA): TGCAGTGCTTCCGCCCCGGGACTAGCGAAAAATGAGCAGTTCTTC. The chain couples TRBV20-1 to TRBJ2-1; the match to TRBD2 covers 10 bases. Germline loops: CDR1 DFQATT, CDR2 SNEGSKA (reference sequence). This CDR3 is 15 amino acids long. Trimming took 5 bases from V and 7 from J; bases not matched to a gene: 11.

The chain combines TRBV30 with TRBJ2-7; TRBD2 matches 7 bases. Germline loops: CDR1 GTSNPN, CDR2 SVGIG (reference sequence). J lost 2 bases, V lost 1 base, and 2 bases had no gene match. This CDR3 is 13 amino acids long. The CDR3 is CAWSGRGAYEQYF. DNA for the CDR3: TGTGCCTGGAGTGGTCGGGGGGCCTACGAGCAGTACTTC.